These 22 T cell receptor beta chains came from one sample sequenced in a study of CD8+ T cells in alopecia areata. After isolation, RNA underwent reverse transcription to generate cDNA as the sequencing template. Repertoires were generated with immunoSEQ multiplex PCR, while TCRdb's copy carries only in-frame clones and drops some. The sample holds more than 150,000 clones, about 60% seen once. The sequenced sample was CD4+ T cells sorted from blood, obtained at week 0. These receptors all come from a human donor with alopecia areata.

The chain is built from TRBV29-1 and TRBJ2-5, with 8 bases matching TRBD1. The CDR3 runs 15 residues. Trimming cost V 7 bases and J 4 bases; bases outside gene matches: 14. CDR1 and CDR2 from the germline V gene are SQVTM and ANQGSEA. CDR3 nucleotide sequence: TGCAGCGCCGAGCTGAAGGACAGGGAAGGAGAGACCCAGTACTTC. Protein sequence: CSAELKDREGETQYF.

The CDR3, as DNA: TGTGCCTGGAGTGTTGCAGGGGGACAGGTTCGGGCCATATATTTT. This encodes CAWSVAGGQVRAIYF. The chain combines TRBV30 with TRBJ1-3; 8 nucleotides align to TRBD1. The CDR3 length is 15 residues. Germline assignment: CDR1 GTSNPN and CDR2 SVGIG (reference sequence). The ends lost 0 bases at V and 11 bases at J; junction bases unmatched: 12.

The chain employs TRBV30 and TRBJ2-2, with unresolved D. The V gene lost 0 bases and the J gene lost 4 bases, with 12 bases spanning the gap. The CDR3 sequence is 15 residues long. Germline-derived CDR1 and CDR2 are GTSNPN and SVGIG (reference sequence). CDR3 coding DNA: TGTGCCTGGAGTGTTCCTCAACCGGGCACCGGGGAGCTGTTTTTT. As protein: CAWSVPQPGTGELFF.

V gene TRBV29-1 combines with J gene TRBJ2-2; D perhaps matches TRBD1 (6 bases). The CDR3 is made up of 15 amino acids. The germline V and J ends were trimmed by 4 bases and 9 bases, with 21 bases remaining between them. Germline values: CDR1 SQVTM, CDR2 ANQGSEA. This chain's CDR3 is CSVGRQDISFWELFF. CDR3 nucleotides: TGCAGCGTTGGACGACAGGACATTTCGTTCTGGGAGCTGTTTTTT.

This chain joins TRBV29-1 and TRBJ1-2; maybe TRBD1 (6 bases). CDR1 and CDR2 from the germline V gene are SQVTM and ANQGSEA. With 5 bases removed from V and 7 bases from J, the gap between germline ends came to 14 bases. This CDR3 region has 12 residues. The CDR3 DNA reads as TGCAGCGTTCAGGAGGGGGGGCTTGGCTACACCTTC. This codes for CSVQEGGLGYTF. The full variable domain, completed using reference TRBV29-1 and TRBJ1-2, is SAVISQKPSRDICQRGTSLTIQCQVDSQVTMMFWYRQQPGQSLTLIATANQGSEATYESGFVIDKFPISRPNLTFSTLTVSNMSPEDSSIYLCSVQEGGLGYTFGSGTRLTVV.

Only a few counts were recorded for this clone. The V and J genes are TRBV30 and TRBJ1-6, with D possibly being TRBD1 (6 bases). CDR3 size: 15 residues. Trimming cost V 4 bases and J 3 bases, with 13 bases left between them. Germline V lookup: CDR1 GTSNPN, CDR2 SVGIG (reference sequence). The CDR3 here is CAWNDGQSYNSPLHF. The CDR3 region has the DNA TGTGCCTGGAACGACGGACAGAGCTATAATTCACCCCTCCACTTT.

This clone was seen only a few times. The chain recombines TRBV7-9 with TRBJ1-5; D possibly corresponds to TRBD1 (5 bases). CDR1 SEHNR and CDR2 FQNEAQ come from the germline V gene (reference sequence). The CDR3 runs to 15 residues. The germline V and J ends were trimmed by 1 base and 4 bases, with 11 bases remaining between them. CDR3 DNA: TGTGCCAGCAGCTTAGGTCAGGGAACGAATCAGCCCCAGCATTTT. Its translation: CASSLGQGTNQPQHF.

The chain employs TRBV12-5 and TRBJ2-5; TRBD2 agrees at 12 bases. With V trimmed by 1 base and J by 1 base, 1 base remained unmatched. Per the germline V gene, CDR1 is LGHNT and CDR2 is FRNRAP. This CDR3 has 16 residues. CDR3 sequence (DNA): TGTGCTAGTGGTTTGGGACTAGCGGGGGCCCAAGAGACCCAGTACTTC. Protein: CASGLGLAGAQETQYF.

The rearrangement links TRBV4-1 to TRBJ1-4; 7 bases agree with TRBD1. V was clipped by 2 bases and J by 3 bases; unmatched bases: 6. This CDR3 is built from 16 residues. Germline lookup yields CDR1 MGHRA and CDR2 YSYEKL. CDR3 sequence: CASSQRTGTANEKLFF. The CDR3 nucleotides are TGCGCCAGCAGCCAAAGGACGGGGACAGCTAATGAAAAACTGTTTTTT.

This clone was detected only once. The chain recombines TRBV30 with TRBJ2-7; weak D call: TRBD1 (5 bases). V was clipped by 4 bases and J by 0 bases, with 10 bases between them. The germline CDR1 and CDR2 sequences are GTSNPN and SVGIG (reference sequence). The CDR3 has 13 amino acids. This CDR3 reads CAWTKDTSYEQYF. Here the CDR3 DNA reads TGTGCCTGGACTAAGGACACCTCCTACGAGCAGTACTTC.

The chain joins TRBV6-6 to TRBJ2-6; tentatively, D is TRBD2 (6 bases). Germline-derived CDR1 and CDR2 are MNHNY and SVGAGI (reference sequence). This CDR3 contains 14 residues. Trimming cost V 7 bases and J 2 bases, with 9 bases left between them. CDR3 DNA sequence: TGTGCCAGCACTGGCGGGGCTGGGGCCAACGTCCTGACTTTC. This gives the protein CASTGGAGANVLTF.

The V and J genes are TRBV4-2 and TRBJ2-7; no definite D call. The CDR3 consists of 18 residues. Trimming shortened V by 0 bases and J by 2 bases, and 20 bases separated the two germline ends. Germline CDR1 reads LGHNA; CDR2 reads YNFKEQ. The CDR3 nucleotides read TGTGCCAGCAGCCAAGATTTAACGGACGGATCATTAGCCTACGAGCAGTACTTC. Protein product: CASSQDLTDGSLAYEQYF.

V and J are TRBV29-1 and TRBJ2-7, with 7 positions matching TRBD1. V gave up 1 base and J gave up 5 bases; unmatched junction bases: 8. CDR3 length: 14 amino acids. Germline loops: CDR1 SQVTM, CDR2 ANQGSEA. Written as DNA, the CDR3 is TGCAGCGTTGAAGGGGCCAGGGGGTTAAACGAGCAGTACTTC. It encodes CSVEGARGLNEQYF.

This chain joins TRBV2 and TRBJ2-3; no firm D call. V dropped 4 bases and J dropped 2 bases, with 10 bases sitting between them. Germline assignment: CDR1 SNHLY and CDR2 FYNNEI. The CDR3 extends over 14 amino acids. CDR3 loop: CASSANQPTDTQYF. CDR3 bases: TGTGCCAGCAGTGCAAATCAACCCACAGATACGCAGTATTTT.

V usage is TRBV6-6 and J usage is TRBJ2-3, with TRBD1 identical over 7 bases. This CDR3 region has 15 residues. Per the germline V gene, CDR1 is MNHNY and CDR2 is SVGAGI (reference sequence). V shed 5 bases and J 3 bases; nucleotides not matched to a gene: 8. CDR3 sequence: CASSGQDRNTDTQYF. In DNA form, the CDR3 reads TGTGCCAGCAGTGGTCAGGACAGGAATACAGATACGCAGTATTTT.

The chain links TRBV7-9 to TRBJ2-7, with TRBD1 matching 9 bases. Trimming cost V 5 bases and J 0 bases; bases outside gene matches: 11. CDR1 SEHNR and CDR2 FQNEAQ come from the germline V gene (reference sequence). The CDR3 has 17 amino acids. For the CDR3, the DNA is TGTGCCAGCAGCCCCCCCGGCCGGGACAGGGCCTCCTACGAGCAGTACTTC. Translated: CASSPPGRDRASYEQYF.

This clone appeared a few times. This chain joins TRBV25-1 and TRBJ1-1; TRBD1 agrees at 8 bases. Germline values: CDR1 MGHDK, CDR2 SYGVNS. CDR3 length: 13 amino acids. V lost 6 bases and J lost 4; bases outside the gene matches: 4. CDR3 amino acids: CASSETGGTEAFF. The CDR3 DNA follows: TGTGCCAGCAGCGAAACAGGGGGCACTGAAGCTTTCTTT.

The chain employs TRBV5-1 and TRBJ2-1, with TRBD2 matching 10 bases. The CDR3 totals 15 residues. The germline V gene has CDR1 SGHRS and CDR2 YFSETQ. J gave up 4 bases and V 2 bases, and 3 bases lay outside the gene matches. CDR3 protein: CASSLVAGGYNEQFF. CDR3 DNA sequence: TGCGCCAGCAGCTTAGTAGCGGGGGGTTACAATGAGCAGTTCTTC.

This clone turned up a few times. The DNA for the CDR3 is TGCGCCAGCAGCCAAGTGACAGACGCTGAAGCTTTCTTT. Translation: CASSQVTDAEAFF. The chain has TRBV4-1 and TRBJ1-1; tentatively, D is TRBD1 (5 bases). Trimming removed 1 base from V and 6 bases from J, with 9 bases in between. CDR1 and CDR2 (germline): MGHRA, YSYEKL. The CDR3 is 13 residues long.

The genes are TRBV15 and TRBJ2-7; 8 bases agree with TRBD1. The CDR3 length is 16 residues. Germline CDR1 and CDR2: LNHNV and YYDKDF (reference sequence). V lost 4 bases to trimming and J lost 0 bases; unmatched junction nucleotides: 8. Here the CDR3 DNA reads TGTGCCACCAGCAATCCGGACAGGGCATACTCCTACGAGCAGTACTTC. This sequence encodes CATSNPDRAYSYEQYF. Full variable domain (outside the CDR3, taken from reference TRBV15 and TRBJ2-7): DAMVIQNPRYQVTQFGKPVTLSCSQTLNHNVMYWYQQKSSQAPKLLFHYYDKDFNNEADTPDNFQSRRPNTSFCFLDIRSPGLGDTAMYLCATSNPDRAYSYEQYFGPGTRLTVT.

The chain joins TRBV5-6 to TRBJ2-7; TRBD2 matches 7 bases. This CDR3 is 13 amino acids long. With 4 bases clipped from V and 4 bases from J, the junction kept 5 bases outside the gene matches. Germline lookup yields CDR1 SGHDT and CDR2 YYEEEE. CDR3 in amino acids: CASSPAGGYEQYF. Here the CDR3 DNA reads TGTGCCAGCAGCCCCGCCGGGGGGTACGAGCAGTACTTC.

The J gene is TRBJ1-6, the V gene TRBV29-1; 10 bases are a match to TRBD1. Losses at the gene ends were 6 bases for V and 9 bases for J; bases not matched to a gene: 11. Per germline, CDR1 SQVTM and CDR2 ANQGSEA. The CDR3 spans 15 residues. DNA for the CDR3: TGCAGCGTCTCGACAGGGGGCGGGCGGGGTTCACCCCTCCACTTT. Translation: CSVSTGGGRGSPLHF. The full variable domain, rest sourced from reference TRBV29-1 and TRBJ1-6, is SAVISQKPSRDICQRGTSLTIQCQVDSQVTMMFWYRQQPGQSLTLIATANQGSEATYESGFVIDKFPISRPNLTFSTLTVSNMSPEDSSIYLCSVSTGGGRGSPLHFGNGTRLTVT.